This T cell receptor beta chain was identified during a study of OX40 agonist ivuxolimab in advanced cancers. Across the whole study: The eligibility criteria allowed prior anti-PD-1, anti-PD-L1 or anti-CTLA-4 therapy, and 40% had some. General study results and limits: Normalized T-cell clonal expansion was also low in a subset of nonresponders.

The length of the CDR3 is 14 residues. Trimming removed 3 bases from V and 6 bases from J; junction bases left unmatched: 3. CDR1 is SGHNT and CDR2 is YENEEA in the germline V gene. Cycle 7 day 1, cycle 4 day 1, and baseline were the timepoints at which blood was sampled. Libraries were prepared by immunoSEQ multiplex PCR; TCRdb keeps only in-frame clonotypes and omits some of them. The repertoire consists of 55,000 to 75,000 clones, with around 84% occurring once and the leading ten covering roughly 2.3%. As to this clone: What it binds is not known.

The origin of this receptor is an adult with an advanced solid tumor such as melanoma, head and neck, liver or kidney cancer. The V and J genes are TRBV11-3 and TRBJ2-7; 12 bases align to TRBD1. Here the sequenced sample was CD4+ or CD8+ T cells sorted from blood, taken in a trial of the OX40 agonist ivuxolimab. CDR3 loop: CASSLGQGAGEQYF. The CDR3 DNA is TGTGCCAGCAGCTTGGGACAGGGGGCAGGCGAGCAGTACTTC.